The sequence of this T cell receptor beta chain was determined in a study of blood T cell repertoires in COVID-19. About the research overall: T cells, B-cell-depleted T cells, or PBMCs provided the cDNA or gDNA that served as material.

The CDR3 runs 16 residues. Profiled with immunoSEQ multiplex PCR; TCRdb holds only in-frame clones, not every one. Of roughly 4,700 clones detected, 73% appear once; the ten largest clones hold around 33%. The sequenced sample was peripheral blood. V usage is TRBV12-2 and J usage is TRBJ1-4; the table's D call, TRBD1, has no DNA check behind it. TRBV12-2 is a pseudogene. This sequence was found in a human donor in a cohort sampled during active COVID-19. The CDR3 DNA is TGTGCAAGTCGCTTAGAGGGGCAGGGGGTGGGTGAAAAACTGTTTTTT. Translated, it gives CASRLEGQGVGEKLFF.